Listed below are T cell receptor beta chains from one sample, sequenced in a study of shared clonotypes between healthy human individuals. Sequenced by immunoSEQ multiplex PCR; TCRdb stores in-frame clones only, minus some. The repertoire has around 2,000,000 clones, about 95% of them found once; the top ten carry more than 0.9%. What was sequenced was naive CD8+ T cells sorted from blood. The receptor set was obtained from a man between 18 and 29 years old in good health. Both conserved end residues are part of each CDR3. Fields, in order: CDR3 length, V gene, CDR3 protein.

>14|TRBV6-5
CASSYSGGDTEAFF
>15|TRBV5-6
CASSISGQGYYGYTF
>15|TRBV19
CASSEPGLATYEQYF
>14|TRBV7-3
CASSGGQGTDTQYF
>13|TRBV5-8
CASSLVRVDGYTF
>13|TRBV5-1
CASSLAGHNEQFF
>14|TRBV5-4
CASSPGQGIYEQYF
>13|TRBV11-2
CASSLGTDYEQYF
>14|TRBV6-1
CASSEEDVTYEQYF
>14|TRBV28
CASSSADSNQPQHF
>13|TRBV7-9
CASSFGRDNEQFF
>15|TRBV4-1
CASSQANSYDEKLFF
>14|TRBV6-1
CASSEDYRPTEAFF
>14|TRBV27
CASSLKAGANVLTF
>17|TRBV11-2
CASSSPVLAGPWNEQFF
>13|TRBV7-9
CASSSVQGYGYTF
>13|TRBV9
CASSPGGSYEQYF
>13|TRBV7-9
CASSSLSPETQYF
>11|TRBV11-3
CASIGICGYTF
>13|TRBV29-1
CSVEDGTANRQYF
>12|TRBV5-6
CASSWGTTEAFF
>17|TRBV4-2
CASSQDRSGEYTGELFF
>16|TRBV4-2
CASSQEDQSEFGEQFF
>14|TRBV6-5
CASSGQGINQPQHF
>14|TRBV6-1
CASSPRDRGFEQYF
>17|TRBV30
CAWSVQDRGAFDEKLFF
>16|TRBV6-5
CASSYTHGSGTDTQYF
>11|TRBV7-6
CASSSGSGAFF
>16|TRBV6-6
CASSYTHPGGRYGYTF
>13|TRBV5-4
CASSFWENTEAFF
>11|TRBV30
CAWDTSYEQYF
>15|TRBV9
CASSVGGDLGYEQYF
>17|TRBV19
CASSARLAGSSYNEQFF
>15|TRBV6-6
CASSRREDGAGEQYF
>15|TRBV6-5
CASSHLGLAQETQYF
>15|TRBV13
CASSDGTGGREKLFF
>13|TRBV27
CASSSANTGELFF
>13|TRBV5-4
CASSFNGNYGYTF
>13|TRBV4-1
CASSQDGTYEQYF
>17|TRBV21-1
CASPTIGETLWNTEAFF
>14|TRBV9
CASSSESEGYEQYF
>15|TRBV5-4
CASSSPAQDTDTQYF
>15|TRBV2
CASSERTSGEETQYF
>17|TRBV4-1
CASRVDPDATPGYEQYF
>13|TRBV4-2
CASSQETGETQYF
>14|TRBV13
CASSLAQGDTEAFF
>13|TRBV6-5
CASSFFDSKELFF
>16|TRBV5-1
CASSSGPVNGYNEQFF
>15|TRBV9
CASSVADYMNTEAFF
>13|TRBV21-1
CASSRGLAHEQYF
>14|TRBV4-1
CASSQETRNTEAFF
>14|TRBV7-9
CASSFGPGADGYTF
>15|TRBV5-6
CASSKDREGTDTQYF
>15|TRBV10-2
CASSLVTGTRETQYF
>15|TRBV7-9
CASSLVTESQETQYF
>13|TRBV5-6
CASSLAGGPEAFF
>10|TRBV2
CASRAGELFF
>16|TRBV7-8
CASSPSSGQGNYGYTF
>13|TRBV28
CASSLPSNQPQHF
>16|TRBV10-2
CASSEETGGVGGELFF